The 5 T cell receptor beta chains presented below share a single source sample, sequenced in a study of early stage breast cancer tumors. Some clones are missing from TCRdb's copy, which holds only in-frame ones; the method was immunoSEQ multiplex PCR. Of tens of thousands of clones in the sample, more than 65% were seen once. Sequencing was done on a sample of blood. All receptors derive from a person aged 55 to 70 with breast cancer.

This sequence joins TRBV19 and TRBJ2-3; D unresolved. Germline CDR1 is LNHDA and CDR2 is SQIVND (reference sequence). Trimming left V 3 bases short and J 4 bases short, with 5 bases between. The CDR3 is made up of 12 amino acids. The CDR3 DNA reads TGTGCCAGTAGTATTCAATCAGATACGCAGTATTTT. Its translation is CASSIQSDTQYF.

This clone occurred a few times. The genes are TRBV4-2 and TRBJ2-2; D is uncertain. Germline lookup yields CDR1 LGHNA and CDR2 YNFKEQ. The ends were cut back, 0 bases at V and 1 base at J, with 0 bases in the middle. The CDR3 sequence is 13 residues long. CDR3 amino acids: CASSQENTGELFF. The CDR3 coding sequence is TGTGCCAGCAGCCAAGAGAACACCGGGGAGCTGTTTTTT.

The V call is TRBV9, the J call TRBJ2-2; unclear D gene. Trimming stripped 3 bases from V and 4 bases from J, with 13 bases between. The CDR3 totals 15 residues. Germline-derived CDR1 and CDR2 are SGDLS and YYNGEE. This CDR3 is CASSENSRGTGELFF. The CDR3 region has the DNA TGTGCCAGCAGCGAAAATTCCCGAGGCACCGGGGAGCTGTTTTTT.

The chain recombines TRBV11-3 with TRBJ2-7, with D unclear. The length of the CDR3 is 14 residues. Germline CDR1 reads SGHNT; CDR2 reads YENEEA. The V and J ends lost 6 bases and 0 bases respectively, with 12 bases between them. CDR3 sequence reads: CASSSTHPSYEQYF. Here the CDR3 DNA reads TGTGCCAGCAGTTCGACTCATCCCTCCTACGAGCAGTACTTC.

The chain has TRBV28 and TRBJ1-1; D remains ambiguous. The germline CDR1 and CDR2 sequences are MDHEN and SYDVKM. Trimming shortened V by 10 bases and J by 3 bases, and 6 bases separated the two germline ends. The CDR3 totals 10 residues. The DNA for the CDR3 is TGTGCCACCTATTACACTGAAGCTTTCTTT. Protein: CATYYTEAFF.